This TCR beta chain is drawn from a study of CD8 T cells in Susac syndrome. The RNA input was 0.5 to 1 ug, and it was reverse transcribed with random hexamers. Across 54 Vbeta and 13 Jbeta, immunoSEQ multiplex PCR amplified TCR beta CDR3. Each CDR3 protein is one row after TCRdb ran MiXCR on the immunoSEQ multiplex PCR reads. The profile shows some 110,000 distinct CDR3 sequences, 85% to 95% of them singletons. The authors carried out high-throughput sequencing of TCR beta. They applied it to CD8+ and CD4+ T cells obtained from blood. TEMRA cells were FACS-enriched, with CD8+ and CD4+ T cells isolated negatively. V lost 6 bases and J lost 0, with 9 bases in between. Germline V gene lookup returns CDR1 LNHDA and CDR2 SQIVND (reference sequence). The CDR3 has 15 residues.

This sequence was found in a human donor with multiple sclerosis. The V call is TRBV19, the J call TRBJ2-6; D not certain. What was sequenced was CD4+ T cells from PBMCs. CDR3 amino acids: CASRPKASGANVLTF. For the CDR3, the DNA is TGTGCCAGTAGGCCGAAGGCCTCTGGGGCCAACGTCCTGACTTTC.